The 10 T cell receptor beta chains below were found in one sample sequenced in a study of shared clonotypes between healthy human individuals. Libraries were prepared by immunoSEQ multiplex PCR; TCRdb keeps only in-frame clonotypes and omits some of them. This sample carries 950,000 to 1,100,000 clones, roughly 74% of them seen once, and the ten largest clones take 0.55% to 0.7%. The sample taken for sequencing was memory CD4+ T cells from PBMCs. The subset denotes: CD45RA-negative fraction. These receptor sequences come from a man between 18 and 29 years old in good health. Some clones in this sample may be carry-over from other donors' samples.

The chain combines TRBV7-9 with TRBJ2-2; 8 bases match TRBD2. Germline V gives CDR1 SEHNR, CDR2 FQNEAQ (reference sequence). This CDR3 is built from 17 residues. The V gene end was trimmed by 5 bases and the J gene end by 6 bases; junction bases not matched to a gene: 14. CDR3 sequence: CASSPQGLAGRPGELFF. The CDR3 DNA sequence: TGTGCCAGCAGCCCTCAGGGGCTAGCGGGTCGCCCCGGGGAGCTGTTTTTT.

The CDR3 is CASSQQRKQETQYF. The CDR3 nucleotides read TGCGCCAGCAGCCAACAGCGGAAACAAGAGACCCAGTACTTC. The chain employs TRBV5-1 and TRBJ2-5; D possibly corresponds to TRBD2 (5 bases). There are 14 residues in the CDR3. The germline V and J ends were trimmed by 4 bases and 2 bases, with 12 bases remaining between them. Germline CDR1 is SGHRS and CDR2 is YFSETQ. Based on the CDR3 plus reference TRBV5-1 and TRBJ2-5, the full variable domain is KAGVTQTPRYLIKTRGQQVTLSCSPISGHRSVSWYQQTPGQGLQFLFEYFSETQRNKGNFPGRFSGRQFSNSRSEMNVSTLELGDSALYLCASSQQRKQETQYFGPGTRLLVL.

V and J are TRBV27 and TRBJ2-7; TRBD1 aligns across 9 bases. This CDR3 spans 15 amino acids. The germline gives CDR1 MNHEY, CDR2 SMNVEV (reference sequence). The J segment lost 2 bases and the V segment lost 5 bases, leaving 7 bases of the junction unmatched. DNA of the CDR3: TGTGCCAGCAGTCTACAGGGGGCGAAAACCTACGAGCAGTACTTC. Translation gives CASSLQGAKTYEQYF.

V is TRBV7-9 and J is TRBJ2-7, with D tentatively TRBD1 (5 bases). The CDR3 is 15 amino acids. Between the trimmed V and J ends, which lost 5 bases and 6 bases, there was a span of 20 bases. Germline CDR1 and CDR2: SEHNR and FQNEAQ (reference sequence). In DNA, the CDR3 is TGTGCCAGCAGCCTAGGGGCAGGCCGGATGGGCGAGCAGTACTTC. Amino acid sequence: CASSLGAGRMGEQYF.

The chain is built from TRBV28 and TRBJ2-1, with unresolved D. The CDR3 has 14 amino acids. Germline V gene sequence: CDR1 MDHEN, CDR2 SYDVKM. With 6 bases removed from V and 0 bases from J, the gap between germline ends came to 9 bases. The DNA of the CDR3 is TGTGCCAGCAGAATGGAGAGCTCCTACAATGAGCAGTTCTTC. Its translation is CASRMESSYNEQFF.

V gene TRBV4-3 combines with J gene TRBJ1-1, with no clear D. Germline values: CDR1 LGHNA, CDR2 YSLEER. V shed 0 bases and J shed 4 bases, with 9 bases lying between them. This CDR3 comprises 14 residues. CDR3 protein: CASSQDWGGTEAFF. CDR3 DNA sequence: TGCGCCAGCAGCCAAGATTGGGGAGGCACTGAAGCTTTCTTT.

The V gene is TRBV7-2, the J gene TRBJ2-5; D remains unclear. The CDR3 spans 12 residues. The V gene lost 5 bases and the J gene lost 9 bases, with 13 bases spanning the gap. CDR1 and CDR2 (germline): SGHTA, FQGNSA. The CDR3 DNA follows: TGTGCCAGCAGCCTCGGTGGGCCCCCCCAGTACTTC. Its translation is CASSLGGPPQYF.

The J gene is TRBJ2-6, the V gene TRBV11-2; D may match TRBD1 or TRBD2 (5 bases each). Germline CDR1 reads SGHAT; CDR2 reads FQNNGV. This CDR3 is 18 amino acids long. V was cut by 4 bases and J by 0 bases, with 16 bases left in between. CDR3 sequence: CASSSRDRFFSGANVLTF. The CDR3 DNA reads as TGTGCCAGCAGCTCCCGGGACCGTTTTTTCTCTGGGGCCAACGTCCTGACTTTC. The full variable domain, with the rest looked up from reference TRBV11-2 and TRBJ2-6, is EAGVAQSPRYKIIEKRQSVAFWCNPISGHATLYWYQQILGQGPKLLIQFQNNGVVDDSQLPKDRFSAERLKGVDSTLKIQPAKLEDSAVYLCASSSRDRFFSGANVLTFGAGSRLTVL.

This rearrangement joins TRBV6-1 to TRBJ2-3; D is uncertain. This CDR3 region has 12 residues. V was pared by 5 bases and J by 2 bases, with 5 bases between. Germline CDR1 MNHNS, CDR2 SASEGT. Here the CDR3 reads CASSSITDTQYF. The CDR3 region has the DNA TGTGCCAGCAGTTCCATCACAGATACGCAGTATTTT.

The DNA of the CDR3 is TGTGCCAGCAGTTCGCCGGGGGGGGCTGGGATGAACACTGAAGCTTTCTTT. Protein sequence: CASSSPGGAGMNTEAFF. The chain is built from TRBV28 and TRBJ1-1; TRBD1 is a possible D gene (6 bases). The V end lost 4 bases, the J end lost 0 bases, and 18 bases lay between the germline ends. CDR1 is MDHEN, CDR2 SYDVKM, per germline. The CDR3 covers 17 residues.